What follows are 3 T cell receptor beta chains derived from one specimen sequenced in a study of cytomegalovirus exposure and HLA in healthy donors. The primer mix had 60 Vbeta and 13 Jbeta primers. This table comes from immunoSEQ multiplex PCR, and its TCRdb copy is limited to in-frame clones, with some not included. The data contain 60,000 or so clones, approximately 75% of them singletons. Sequenced: PBMCs. These receptor sequences come from a woman between 40 and 55 years old in good health and CMV-seropositive.

This chain links TRBV6-1 with TRBJ1-2; D perhaps matches TRBD1 (5 bases). The germline CDR1 and CDR2 sequences are MNHNS and SASEGT. The CDR3 sequence is 14 residues long. Trimming took off 2 bases at V and 3 bases at J, with 10 bases between the two ends. The chain's CDR3 is CASSELGGHYGYTF. The CDR3, as DNA: TGTGCCAGCAGTGAACTGGGGGGACACTATGGCTACACCTTC.

A remark on this clone: Germline and junction disagree at one end, which may indicate a read error. The V call is TRBV7-7, the J call TRBJ2-5; tentatively, D is TRBD1 or TRBD2 (5 bases each). The length of the CDR3 is 14 residues. Germline V lookup: CDR1 SSHAT, CDR2 FNYEAQ (reference sequence). CDR3 bases: TGTGCTAGCAGCTTAGGGGCCGCGGGCGAGACCCAGTACTTC. Translation gives CASSLGAAGETQYF.

This sequence joins TRBV2 and TRBJ2-1, with 7 bases lining up with TRBD1. CDR1 SNHLY and CDR2 FYNNEI come from the germline V gene. This CDR3 is 13 amino acids long. V lost 4 bases to trimming and J lost 13 bases; unmatched junction nucleotides: 10. CDR3 protein: CASSGVTGEGQFF. The CDR3 DNA reads as TGTGCCAGCAGTGGAGTAACAGGGGAAGGTCAGTTCTTC.